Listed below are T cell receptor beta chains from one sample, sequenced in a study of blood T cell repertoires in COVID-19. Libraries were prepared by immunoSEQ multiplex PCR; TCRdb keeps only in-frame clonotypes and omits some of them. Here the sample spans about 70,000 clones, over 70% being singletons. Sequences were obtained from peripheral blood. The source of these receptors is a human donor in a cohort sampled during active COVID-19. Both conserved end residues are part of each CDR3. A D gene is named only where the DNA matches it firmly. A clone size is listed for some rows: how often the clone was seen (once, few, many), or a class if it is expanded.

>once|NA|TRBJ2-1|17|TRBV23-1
CASSQWTFRLAHNEQFF
TGCGCCAGCAGTCAATGGACGTTTAGGCTAGCACACAATGAGCAGTTCTTC
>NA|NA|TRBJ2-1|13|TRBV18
CASSPPGGPQQFF
TGTGCCAGCTCACCCCCCGGGGGGCCCCAGCAGTTCTTC
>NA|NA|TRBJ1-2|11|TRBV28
CATQGNYGYTF
TGTGCCACCCAGGGTAACTATGGCTACACCTTC
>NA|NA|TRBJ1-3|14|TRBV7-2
CASSAQGSGNTIYF
TGTGCCAGCAGCGCGCAGGGGTCTGGAAACACCATATATTTT
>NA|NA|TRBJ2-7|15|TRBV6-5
CASRETVRSSYEQYF
TGTGCCAGCAGGGAGACAGTACGGAGCTCCTACGAGCAGTACTTC
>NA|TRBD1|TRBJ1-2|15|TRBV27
CASHPGQKTPYGYTF
TGTGCCAGCCACCCGGGACAGAAAACTCCGTATGGCTACACCTTC
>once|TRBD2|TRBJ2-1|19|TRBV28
CASSSSPFLSGGLYNEQFF
TGTGCCAGCAGTTCCAGCCCTTTCCTCAGCGGGGGGCTGTACAATGAGCAGTTCTTC
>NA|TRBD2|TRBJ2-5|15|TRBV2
CASSQIAGAKETQYF
TGTGCCAGCAGTCAAATAGCGGGAGCGAAAGAGACCCAGTACTTC
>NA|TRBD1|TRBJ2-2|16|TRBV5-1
CASSLVATGDTGELFF
TGCGCCAGCAGCTTGGTTGCGACAGGGGACACCGGGGAGCTGTTTTTT
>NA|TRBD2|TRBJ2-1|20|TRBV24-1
CATSDAGLAGGGSSYNEQFF
TGTGCCACCAGTGATGCGGGACTAGCGGGAGGGGGGAGCTCCTACAATGAGCAGTTCTTC
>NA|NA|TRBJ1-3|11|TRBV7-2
CASRGQNTIYF
TGTGCCAGCAGGGGGCAAAACACCATATATTTT
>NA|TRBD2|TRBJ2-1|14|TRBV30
CAWSVDLADNEQFF
TGTGCCTGGAGTGTTGATCTAGCGGACAATGAGCAGTTCTTC
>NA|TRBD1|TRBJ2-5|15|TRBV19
CASSAPGQGLETQYF
TGTGCCAGTAGTGCCCCGGGACAGGGCCTGGAGACCCAGTACTTC
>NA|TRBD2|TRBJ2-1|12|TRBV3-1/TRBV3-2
CASSLAGGEQFF
TGTGCCAGCAGCCTAGCGGGGGGGGAGCAGTTCTTC
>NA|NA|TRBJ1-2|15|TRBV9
CASSVAGQGNYGYTF
TGTGCCAGCAGCGTAGCAGGTCAGGGGAACTATGGCTACACCTTC
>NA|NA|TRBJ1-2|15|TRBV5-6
CASSYRPRGGHGYTF
TGTGCCAGCAGCTATAGACCGAGGGGGGGCCACGGCTACACCTTC
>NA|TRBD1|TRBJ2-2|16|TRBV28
CASSQSRGRGTGELFF
TGTGCCAGCAGTCAATCCAGGGGGCGAGGCACCGGGGAGCTGTTTTTT
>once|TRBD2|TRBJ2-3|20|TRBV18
CASSPLAPAGGRGNRDTQYF
TGTGCCAGCTCACCTTTGGCACCAGCGGGAGGCCGCGGAAATAGGGATACGCAGTATTTT
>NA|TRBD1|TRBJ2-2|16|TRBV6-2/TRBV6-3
CASTYVGGADTGELFF
TGTGCCAGCACTTACGTAGGGGGCGCGGACACCGGGGAGCTGTTTTTT
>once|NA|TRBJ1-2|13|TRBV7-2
CASSLSPGYGYTF
TGTGCCAGCAGCTTATCGCCGGGCTATGGCTACACCTTC
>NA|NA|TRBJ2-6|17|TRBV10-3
CAISEGGRGSGANVLTF
TGTGCCATCAGTGAGGGGGGGAGAGGCTCTGGGGCCAACGTCCTGACTTTC
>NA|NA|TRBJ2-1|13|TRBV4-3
CASSLERYNEQFF
TGCGCCAGCAGCCTCGAGCGGTACAATGAGCAGTTCTTC
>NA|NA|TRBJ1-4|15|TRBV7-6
CASSLVGVTNEKLFF
TGTGCCAGCAGCTTGGTAGGGGTAACTAATGAAAAACTGTTTTTT
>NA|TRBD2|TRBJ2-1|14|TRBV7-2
CASSPQGLADEQFF
TGTGCCAGCAGCCCCCAGGGACTAGCTGACGAGCAGTTCTTC
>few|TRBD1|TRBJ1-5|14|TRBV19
CASLGQGNNQPQHF
TGTGCCAGTCTGGGACAGGGGAACAATCAGCCCCAGCATTTT
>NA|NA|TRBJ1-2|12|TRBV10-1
CASSDSDYGYTF
TGCGCCAGCTCTGACAGCGACTATGGCTACACCTTC
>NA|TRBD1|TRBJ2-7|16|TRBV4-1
CASSQGTGGRSYEQYF
TGCGCCAGCAGCCAAGGGACAGGGGGAAGGTCCTACGAGCAGTACTTC
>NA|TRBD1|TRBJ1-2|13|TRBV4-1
CASSRGQGYGYTF
TGCGCCAGCTCCCGGGGACAGGGTTATGGCTACACCTTC
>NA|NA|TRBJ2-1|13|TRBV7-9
CASSTAVSAEQFF
TGTGCCAGCAGCACCGCGGTTAGCGCTGAGCAGTTCTTC
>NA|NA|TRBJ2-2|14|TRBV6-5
CASASGGGTGELFF
TGTGCCAGCGCTTCGGGGGGCGGCACCGGGGAGCTGTTTTTT
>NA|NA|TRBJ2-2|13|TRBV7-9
CASSIQGTGELFF
TGTGCCAGCAGTATACAGGGAACCGGGGAGCTGTTTTTT
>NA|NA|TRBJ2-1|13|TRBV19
CASSLGFPNEQFF
TGTGCCAGTTCACTAGGATTTCCTAATGAGCAGTTCTTC
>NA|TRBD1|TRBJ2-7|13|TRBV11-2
CASSQDRAYEQYF
TGTGCCAGCAGCCAGGACAGGGCCTACGAGCAGTACTTC
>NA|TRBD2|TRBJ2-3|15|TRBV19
CASSRLAVSTDTQYF
TGTGCCAGTTCCCGACTAGCGGTAAGCACAGATACGCAGTATTTT
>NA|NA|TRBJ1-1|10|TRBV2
CASSSGEAFF
TGTGCCAGCAGTTCAGGGGAAGCTTTCTTT
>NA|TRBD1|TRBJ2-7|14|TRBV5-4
CASRREQGSREQYF
TGTGCCAGCAGAAGAGAACAGGGGAGTCGAGAGCAGTACTTC
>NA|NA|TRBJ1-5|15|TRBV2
CASSESPGGNQPQHF
TGTGCCAGCAGTGAATCCCCAGGTGGCAATCAGCCCCAGCATTTT
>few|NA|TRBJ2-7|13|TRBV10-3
CAIRGDKAGEQYF
TGTGCCATCAGGGGGGACAAGGCAGGCGAGCAGTACTTC
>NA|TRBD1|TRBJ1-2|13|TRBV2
CASLATGGDGYTF
TGTGCCAGCCTGGCGACAGGGGGCGATGGCTACACCTTC
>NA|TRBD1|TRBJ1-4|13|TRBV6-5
CASRTGVNEKLFF
TGTGCCAGCAGGACAGGGGTTAATGAAAAACTGTTTTTT
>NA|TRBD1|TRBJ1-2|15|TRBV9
CASSPQNRGDYGYTF
TGTGCCAGCAGCCCGCAAAACAGGGGAGACTATGGCTACACCTTC
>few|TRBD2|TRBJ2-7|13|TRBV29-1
CSVGGTGGDEQYF
TGCAGCGTCGGGGGGACGGGTGGAGACGAGCAGTACTTC
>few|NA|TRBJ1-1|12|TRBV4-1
CASSTGRTEAFF
TGCGCCAGCAGTACAGGTCGGACTGAAGCTTTCTTT
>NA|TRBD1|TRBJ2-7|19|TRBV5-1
CASSSQPTSPGQGAYEQYF
TGCGCCAGCAGCTCTCAGCCAACATCGCCGGGACAGGGGGCCTACGAGCAGTACTTC
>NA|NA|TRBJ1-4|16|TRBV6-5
CASRYNPFMRSEKLFF
TGTGCCAGCAGATACAACCCCTTCATGAGAAGTGAAAAACTGTTTTTT
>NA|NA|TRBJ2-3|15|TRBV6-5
CASSRRMGGTDTQYF
TGTGCCAGCAGTCGGAGGATGGGCGGCACAGATACGCAGTATTTT
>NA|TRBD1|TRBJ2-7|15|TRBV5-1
CASSSRGTGSYEQYF
TGCGCCAGCAGCTCAAGGGGGACAGGGAGCTACGAGCAGTACTTC
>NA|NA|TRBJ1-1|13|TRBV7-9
CASSNLGGTEAFF
TGTGCCAGCAGCAATCTAGGGGGCACTGAAGCTTTCTTT
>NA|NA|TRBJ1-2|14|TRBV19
CASSIWQGSYGYTF
TGTGCCAGTAGTATCTGGCAGGGCTCCTATGGCTACACCTTC